These T cell receptor beta chains were read from a single sample in a study of CD8+ T cells in alopecia areata. Generated by immunoSEQ multiplex PCR, the TCRdb table keeps only in-frame clones and is missing some. Among tens of thousands of clones, about three fifths were seen once, and the ten largest hold about a sixth. Source: CD8+ T cells sorted from blood, taken at week 0. Receptor source: a human donor with alopecia areata. The CDR3 runs from the conserved cysteine through the conserved F or W. Each record gives: J gene, clone size, V gene, D gene, CDR3 DNA, CDR3 protein. A D gene is named only where the DNA matches it firmly. The size of a clone is reported for some rows only, either as once, few or many, or as a class for expanded clones.

J gene: TRBJ2-5; clone size: NA; V gene: TRBV25-1; D gene: NA; CDR3 DNA: TGTGCCAGCAGTGTGTCCTCTGGGGAGACCCAGTACTTC; CDR3 protein: CASSVSSGETQYF
J gene: TRBJ2-7; clone size: NA; V gene: TRBV29-1; D gene: TRBD1; CDR3 DNA: TGCAGCGTCGTGGGACAGCTCTCCTACGAGCAGTACTTC; CDR3 protein: CSVVGQLSYEQYF
J gene: TRBJ2-3; clone size: NA; V gene: TRBV30; D gene: NA; CDR3 DNA: TGTGCCTGGAGTACTTCCAGCACAGATACGCAGTATTTT; CDR3 protein: CAWSTSSTDTQYF
J gene: TRBJ2-7; clone size: once; V gene: TRBV14; D gene: NA; CDR3 DNA: TGTGCCAGCAGCCACGCAGGGGTCTACGAGCAGTACTTC; CDR3 protein: CASSHAGVYEQYF
J gene: TRBJ2-1; clone size: NA; V gene: TRBV29-1; D gene: TRBD1; CDR3 DNA: TGCAGCGTGTCCGGGACAGGGGGTTCCAATGAGCAGTTCTTC; CDR3 protein: CSVSGTGGSNEQFF
J gene: TRBJ2-4; clone size: NA; V gene: TRBV19; D gene: TRBD2; CDR3 DNA: TGTGCCAGTAGTACGGAAGCGGGAACAGCCAAAAACATTCAGTACTTC; CDR3 protein: CASSTEAGTAKNIQYF
J gene: TRBJ1-3; clone size: once; V gene: TRBV9; D gene: NA; CDR3 DNA: TGTGCCAGCAGCGTAGAGAGGTCTGGGCGAAACACCATATATTTT; CDR3 protein: CASSVERSGRNTIYF
J gene: TRBJ2-5; clone size: many; V gene: TRBV7-3; D gene: NA; CDR3 DNA: TGTGCCAGCACCCCGAGACAGAAAGAGACCCAGTACTTC; CDR3 protein: CASTPRQKETQYF
J gene: TRBJ2-7; clone size: NA; V gene: TRBV7-2; D gene: NA; CDR3 DNA: TGTGCCAGCAGCTTAGCGCGGGACAACTACGAGCAGTACTTC; CDR3 protein: CASSLARDNYEQYF
J gene: TRBJ2-3; clone size: NA; V gene: TRBV5-6; D gene: TRBD2; CDR3 DNA: TGTGCCAGCAGCTTGGCGGTCGAGCGGGAGGGCACAGATACGCAGTATTTT; CDR3 protein: CASSLAVEREGTDTQYF
J gene: TRBJ2-5; clone size: NA; V gene: TRBV6-5; D gene: NA; CDR3 DNA: TGTGCCAGCAGTTACTCCGGGGGACTCCAAGAGACCCAGTACTTC; CDR3 protein: CASSYSGGLQETQYF
J gene: TRBJ1-2; clone size: few; V gene: TRBV10-2; D gene: NA; CDR3 DNA: TGCGCCACAAGGCCCGCCGAGGTACTGGGTGGCTACACCTTC; CDR3 protein: CATRPAEVLGGYTF
J gene: TRBJ2-5; clone size: NA; V gene: TRBV27; D gene: NA; CDR3 DNA: TGTGCCAGCAGACTGTGGGGAAAAGAAGAGACCCAGTACTTC; CDR3 protein: CASRLWGKEETQYF
J gene: TRBJ2-2; clone size: NA; V gene: TRBV2; D gene: TRBD2; CDR3 DNA: TGTGCCAGCAGTCGACTAGCGGTAGGGACCGGGGAGCTGTTTTTT; CDR3 protein: CASSRLAVGTGELFF
J gene: TRBJ2-7; clone size: few; V gene: TRBV30; D gene: TRBD1; CDR3 DNA: TGTGCCTGGAGAGGCACAAAACCGGGACAGGGGACCTACGAGCAGTACTTC; CDR3 protein: CAWRGTKPGQGTYEQYF
J gene: TRBJ2-5; clone size: once; V gene: TRBV2; D gene: TRBD2; CDR3 DNA: TGTGCCAGCAGTGACATGCGGGAGAGGGAGACCCAGTACTTC; CDR3 protein: CASSDMRERETQYF
J gene: TRBJ2-7; clone size: NA; V gene: TRBV5-6; D gene: NA; CDR3 DNA: TGTGCCAGCAGCTTGGGGAGCTTCGAGCAGTACTTC; CDR3 protein: CASSLGSFEQYF
J gene: TRBJ1-5; clone size: NA; V gene: TRBV27; D gene: NA; CDR3 DNA: TGTGCCAGCAGATTGGGAGGAGTAGGCAATCAGCCCCAGCATTTT; CDR3 protein: CASRLGGVGNQPQHF
J gene: TRBJ2-7; clone size: once; V gene: TRBV5-1; D gene: NA; CDR3 DNA: TGCGCCAGCAGCTTGGCAAGTTACAGGGCCGCCTACGAGCAGTACTTC; CDR3 protein: CASSLASYRAAYEQYF
J gene: TRBJ1-1; clone size: NA; V gene: TRBV6-5; D gene: NA; CDR3 DNA: TGTGCCAGCAGTACCCGATCGACGGGCACTGAAGCTTTCTTT; CDR3 protein: CASSTRSTGTEAFF
J gene: TRBJ2-7; clone size: NA; V gene: TRBV28; D gene: NA; CDR3 DNA: TGTGCCAGCAGTTTGGCTTACGAGCAGTACTTC; CDR3 protein: CASSLAYEQYF
J gene: TRBJ2-1; clone size: NA; V gene: TRBV27; D gene: TRBD2; CDR3 DNA: TGTGCCAGCAGTTTGGGAGGGCCCAATGAGCAGTTCTTC; CDR3 protein: CASSLGGPNEQFF
J gene: TRBJ1-1; clone size: few; V gene: TRBV6-6; D gene: NA; CDR3 DNA: TGTGCCAGCAGTAAAAGTAGGACTGAAGCTTTCTTT; CDR3 protein: CASSKSRTEAFF
J gene: TRBJ2-2; clone size: NA; V gene: TRBV29-1; D gene: TRBD1; CDR3 DNA: TGCAGCGTCACTACAGGGACAGATAGGACCGGGGAGCTGTTTTTT; CDR3 protein: CSVTTGTDRTGELFF
J gene: TRBJ2-1; clone size: once; V gene: TRBV13; D gene: NA; CDR3 DNA: TGTGCCAGCAGCCACCCCGAGGGTCCCTACAATGAGCAGTTCTTC; CDR3 protein: CASSHPEGPYNEQFF
J gene: TRBJ2-7; clone size: NA; V gene: TRBV29-1; D gene: NA; CDR3 DNA: TGCAGCGTTGCTGAGGGTTATTACAGCTCCTACGAGCAGTACTTC; CDR3 protein: CSVAEGYYSSYEQYF
J gene: TRBJ2-7; clone size: NA; V gene: TRBV29-1; D gene: TRBD1; CDR3 DNA: TGCAGCGCCCTAACAGGGGGAGGTACCTACGAGCAGTACTTC; CDR3 protein: CSALTGGGTYEQYF
J gene: TRBJ2-7; clone size: NA; V gene: TRBV29-1; D gene: TRBD1; CDR3 DNA: TGCAGCGTTCGACAGGGTTCCTACGAGCAGTACTTC; CDR3 protein: CSVRQGSYEQYF
J gene: TRBJ2-5; clone size: NA; V gene: TRBV5-1; D gene: NA; CDR3 DNA: TGCGCCAGCAGCTTGAATTGGCGGAATTTGCAAGAGACCCAGTACTTC; CDR3 protein: CASSLNWRNLQETQYF
J gene: TRBJ1-1; clone size: medium-sized; V gene: TRBV6-1; D gene: NA; CDR3 DNA: TGTGCCAGCAGCCTCGCCACAGCCGGGGCCACTGAAGCTTTCTTT; CDR3 protein: CASSLATAGATEAFF
J gene: TRBJ1-2; clone size: NA; V gene: TRBV4-3; D gene: NA; CDR3 DNA: TGCGCCAGCAGCCAAGATTTAGGGGGAAACTATGGCTACACCTTC; CDR3 protein: CASSQDLGGNYGYTF
J gene: TRBJ1-1; clone size: NA; V gene: TRBV2; D gene: TRBD1; CDR3 DNA: TGTGCCAGCAGTGACAGGGGGACGTGGGTTGGCTGGGCTTTCTTT; CDR3 protein: CASSDRGTWVGWAFF
J gene: TRBJ1-2; clone size: NA; V gene: TRBV29-1; D gene: NA; CDR3 DNA: TGCAGCGTTGGACAGGTCTCGGAGAACTATGGCTACACCTTC; CDR3 protein: CSVGQVSENYGYTF
J gene: TRBJ1-1; clone size: once; V gene: TRBV27; D gene: TRBD1; CDR3 DNA: TGTGCCAGCAGCTTCACGGGACAGGCGGGACCTGAAGCTTTCTTT; CDR3 protein: CASSFTGQAGPEAFF
J gene: TRBJ2-7; clone size: NA; V gene: TRBV29-1; D gene: NA; CDR3 DNA: TGCAGCGTTGTTACAGGGATGATTTCCCACGAGCAGTACTTC; CDR3 protein: CSVVTGMISHEQYF
J gene: TRBJ2-3; clone size: NA; V gene: TRBV30; D gene: NA; CDR3 DNA: TGTGCCTGCCATACAGTGGATACGCAGTATTTT; CDR3 protein: CACHTVDTQYF
J gene: TRBJ2-5; clone size: NA; V gene: TRBV10-3; D gene: TRBD2; CDR3 DNA: TGTGCCATCAGTGAGCCAACTGGGACTAGCGGGTCAGGGACCCAGTACTTC; CDR3 protein: CAISEPTGTSGSGTQYF
J gene: TRBJ2-1; clone size: NA; V gene: TRBV5-1; D gene: TRBD2; CDR3 DNA: TGCGCCAGCAGCTTAGGGACGGGAGGTTGGAACAATGAGCAGTTCTTC; CDR3 protein: CASSLGTGGWNNEQFF
J gene: TRBJ2-5; clone size: NA; V gene: TRBV9; D gene: TRBD2; CDR3 DNA: TGTGCCAGCAGCGCCTACACTGGACTAGCGGGACAAGAGACCCAGTACTTC; CDR3 protein: CASSAYTGLAGQETQYF
J gene: TRBJ2-2; clone size: few; V gene: TRBV30; D gene: NA; CDR3 DNA: TGTGCCTGGAGTCCCGGGATCACCGGGGAGCTGTTTTTT; CDR3 protein: CAWSPGITGELFF
J gene: TRBJ1-2; clone size: NA; V gene: TRBV2; D gene: NA; CDR3 DNA: TGTGCCAGCAGTGACTCTTTGGCAGGGGAGTACTATGGCTACACCTTC; CDR3 protein: CASSDSLAGEYYGYTF
J gene: TRBJ1-5; clone size: few; V gene: TRBV27; D gene: NA; CDR3 DNA: TGTGCCAGCGGGAGCGGGCCTTCAGAACAGCCCCAGCATTTT; CDR3 protein: CASGSGPSEQPQHF
J gene: TRBJ2-7; clone size: NA; V gene: TRBV15; D gene: NA; CDR3 DNA: TGTGCCACCAGCAGATTGACTGGGGAGCAGTACTTC; CDR3 protein: CATSRLTGEQYF
J gene: TRBJ2-5; clone size: few; V gene: TRBV11-3; D gene: NA; CDR3 DNA: TGTGCCAGCAGCGAACAGGGGGGGGAGACCCAGTACTTC; CDR3 protein: CASSEQGGETQYF
J gene: TRBJ2-2; clone size: few; V gene: TRBV29-1; D gene: NA; CDR3 DNA: TGCAGCGTTGTCTGGACGAACACCGGGGAGCTGTTTTTT; CDR3 protein: CSVVWTNTGELFF
J gene: TRBJ2-7; clone size: NA; V gene: TRBV29-1; D gene: TRBD2; CDR3 DNA: TGCAGCGCTACACCTGGGGTAGCGGGCTACGAGCAGTACTTC; CDR3 protein: CSATPGVAGYEQYF
J gene: TRBJ1-1; clone size: NA; V gene: TRBV4-1; D gene: NA; CDR3 DNA: TGCGCCAGCAGCCCTCACCCCGAGGGCACTGAAGCTTTCTTT; CDR3 protein: CASSPHPEGTEAFF
J gene: TRBJ1-2; clone size: NA; V gene: TRBV29-1; D gene: NA; CDR3 DNA: TGCAGCGTTGAAGAGGGCAGTTTTTCTAACTATGGCTACACCTTC; CDR3 protein: CSVEEGSFSNYGYTF